A single T cell receptor beta chain is shown here with its context. This sample stems from a study of T cells after yellow fever vaccination. TCRdb itself ran the 5' RACE reads through MiXCR, one entry per CDR3 protein. The top ten hold 17% of the sample, which has roughly 300,000 distinct CDR3 sequences, about 8.3% seen once. V was pared by 0 bases and J by 1 base, with 12 bases between. The CDR3 covers 16 residues. CDR1 is LGHNA, CDR2 YNFKEQ, per germline. V gene TRBV4-2 combines with J gene TRBJ1-1, with D unresolved. The sample was PBMCs, taken roughly seven weeks after the first yellow fever vaccination. The source of this sequence is a man aged 18 to 30 who received the YFV17D yellow fever vaccine. The CDR3, as DNA: TGTGCCAGCAGCCAAGATGGCGGGTCTGCGAACACTGAAGCTTTCTTT. It encodes CASSQDGGSANTEAFF.